The clone carrying this T cell receptor (beta chain) showed up many times. What it binds is unknown. This sample is part of a study of T cells in Graves' hyperthyroidism and ophthalmopathy. Study background: Peripheral blood was taken when the disease was first diagnosed, before any treatment began.

The study's findings and limits: Ophthalmopathy was model-predicted a median approximately 6.9 months pre-onset.

The investigators amplified TCR beta CDR3 regions from RNA transcripts. Initially, a first-round RT-PCR of the TCR CDR3 employed the HTBI primer set. MiXCR, applied by TCRdb to the multiplex PCR reads, yields one record per CDR3 protein. The sample lists hundreds of thousands of distinct CDR3 sequences; about a sixth were seen once. Germline CDR1 and CDR2: SGHDT and YYEEEE. Deletions cut 3 bases from V and 3 bases from J, with 16 bases between. This CDR3 comprises 15 residues. This chain connects TRBV5-6 to TRBJ2-7, with D possibly matching TRBD1 (6 bases). This sequence was found in a woman aged 18-30 years with Graves' ophthalmopathy. Sequencing was carried out using blood. Here the CDR3 DNA reads TGTGCCAGCAGCTGGGGACGACAGGTTGGCTACGAGCAGTACTTC. This codes for CASSWGRQVGYEQYF.